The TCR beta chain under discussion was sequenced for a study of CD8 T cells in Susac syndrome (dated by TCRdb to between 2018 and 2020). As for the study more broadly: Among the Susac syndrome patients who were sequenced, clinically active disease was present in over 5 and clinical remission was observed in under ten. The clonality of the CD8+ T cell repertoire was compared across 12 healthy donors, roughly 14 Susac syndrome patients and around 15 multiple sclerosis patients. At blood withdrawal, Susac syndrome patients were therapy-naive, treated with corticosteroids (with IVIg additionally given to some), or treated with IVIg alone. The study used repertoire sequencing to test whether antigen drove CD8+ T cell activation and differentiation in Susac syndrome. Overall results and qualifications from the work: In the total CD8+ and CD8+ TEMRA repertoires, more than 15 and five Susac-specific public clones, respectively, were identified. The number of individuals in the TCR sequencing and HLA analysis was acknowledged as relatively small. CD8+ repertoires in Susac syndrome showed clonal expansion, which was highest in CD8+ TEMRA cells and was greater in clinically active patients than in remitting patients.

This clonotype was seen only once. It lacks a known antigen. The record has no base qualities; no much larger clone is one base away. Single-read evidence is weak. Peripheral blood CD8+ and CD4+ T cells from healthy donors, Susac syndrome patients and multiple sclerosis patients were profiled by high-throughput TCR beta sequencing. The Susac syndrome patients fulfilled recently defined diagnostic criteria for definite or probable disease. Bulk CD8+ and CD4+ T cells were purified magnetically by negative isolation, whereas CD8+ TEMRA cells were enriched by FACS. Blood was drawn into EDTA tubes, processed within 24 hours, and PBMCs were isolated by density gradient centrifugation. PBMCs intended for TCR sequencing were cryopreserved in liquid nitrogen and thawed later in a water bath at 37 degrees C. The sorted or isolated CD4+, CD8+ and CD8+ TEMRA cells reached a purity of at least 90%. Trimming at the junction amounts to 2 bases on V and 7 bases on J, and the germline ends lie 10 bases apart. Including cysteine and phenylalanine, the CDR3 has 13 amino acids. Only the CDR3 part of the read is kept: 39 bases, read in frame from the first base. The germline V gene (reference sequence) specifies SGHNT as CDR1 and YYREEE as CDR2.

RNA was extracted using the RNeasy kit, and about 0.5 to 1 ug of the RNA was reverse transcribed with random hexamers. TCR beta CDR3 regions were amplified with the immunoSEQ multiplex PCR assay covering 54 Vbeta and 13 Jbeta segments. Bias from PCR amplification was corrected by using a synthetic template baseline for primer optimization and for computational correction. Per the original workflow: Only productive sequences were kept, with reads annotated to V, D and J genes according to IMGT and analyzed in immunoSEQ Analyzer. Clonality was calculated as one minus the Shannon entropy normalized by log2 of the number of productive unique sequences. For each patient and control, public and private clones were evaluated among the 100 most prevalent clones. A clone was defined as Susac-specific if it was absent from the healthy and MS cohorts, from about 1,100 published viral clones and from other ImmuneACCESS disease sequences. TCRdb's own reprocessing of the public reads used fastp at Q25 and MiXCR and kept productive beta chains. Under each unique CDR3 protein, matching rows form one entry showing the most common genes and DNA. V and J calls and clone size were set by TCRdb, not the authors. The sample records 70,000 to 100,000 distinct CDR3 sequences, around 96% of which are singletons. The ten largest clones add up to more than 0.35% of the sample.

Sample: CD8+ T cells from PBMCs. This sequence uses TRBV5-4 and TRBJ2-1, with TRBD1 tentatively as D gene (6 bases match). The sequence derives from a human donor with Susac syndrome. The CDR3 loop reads CASSFGRGNEQFF. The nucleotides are TGTGCCAGCAGCTTCGGCAGGGGAAATGAGCAGTTCTTC.